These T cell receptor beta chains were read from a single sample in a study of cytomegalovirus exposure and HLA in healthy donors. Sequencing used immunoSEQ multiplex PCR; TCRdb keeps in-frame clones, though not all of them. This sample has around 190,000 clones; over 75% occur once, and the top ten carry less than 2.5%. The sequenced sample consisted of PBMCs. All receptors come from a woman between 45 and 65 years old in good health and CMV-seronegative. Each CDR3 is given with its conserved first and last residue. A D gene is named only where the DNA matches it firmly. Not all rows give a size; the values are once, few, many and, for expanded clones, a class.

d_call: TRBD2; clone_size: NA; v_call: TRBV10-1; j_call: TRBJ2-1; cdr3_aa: CASSEEGGRTYNEQFF; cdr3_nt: TGCGCCAGCAGTGAGGAGGGCGGGAGGACTTACAATGAGCAGTTCTTC
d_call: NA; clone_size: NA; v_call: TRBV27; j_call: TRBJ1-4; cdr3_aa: CASRGGLATNEKLFF; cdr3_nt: TGTGCCAGCCGGGGGGGACTAGCAACTAATGAAAAACTGTTTTTT
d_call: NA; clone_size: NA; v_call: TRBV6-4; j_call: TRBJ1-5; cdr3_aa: CASSDSSSGNQPQHF; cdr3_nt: TGTGCCAGCAGTGACTCGTCGTCCGGGAATCAGCCCCAGCATTTT
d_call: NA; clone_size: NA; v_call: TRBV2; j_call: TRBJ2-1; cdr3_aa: CASSDTRANEQFF; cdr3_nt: TGTGCCAGCAGCGATACTAGGGCTAATGAGCAGTTCTTC
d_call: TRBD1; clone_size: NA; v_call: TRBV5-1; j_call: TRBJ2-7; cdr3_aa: CASSLGGQGFPYEQYF; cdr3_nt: TGCGCCAGCAGCTTGGGCGGACAGGGTTTCCCCTACGAGCAGTACTTC
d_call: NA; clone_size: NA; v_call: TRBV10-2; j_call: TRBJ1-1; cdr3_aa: CASSESGAMNTEAFF; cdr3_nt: TGCGCCAGCAGTGAGTCGGGGGCCATGAACACTGAAGCTTTCTTT
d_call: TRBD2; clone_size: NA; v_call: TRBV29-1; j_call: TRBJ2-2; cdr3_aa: CSGARGLGNIGELFF; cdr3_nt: TGCAGTGGAGCGCGGGGACTAGGCAACATCGGGGAGCTGTTTTTT
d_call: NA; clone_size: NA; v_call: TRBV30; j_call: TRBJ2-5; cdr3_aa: CAWSTRERIQETQYF; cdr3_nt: TGTGCCTGGAGCACTAGGGAGCGAATCCAAGAGACCCAGTACTTC
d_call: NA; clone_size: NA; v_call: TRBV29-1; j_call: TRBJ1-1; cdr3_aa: CSARENTEAFF; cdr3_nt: TGCAGCGCCCGAGAAAACACTGAAGCTTTCTTT
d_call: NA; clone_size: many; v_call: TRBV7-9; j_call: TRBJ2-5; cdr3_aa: CASSSFATSPQETQYF; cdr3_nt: TGTGCCAGCAGTTCCTTTGCCACTTCCCCGCAAGAGACCCAGTACTTC
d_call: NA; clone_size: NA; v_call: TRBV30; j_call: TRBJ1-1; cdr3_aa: CAWSVRGRTEAFF; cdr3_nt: TGTGCCTGGAGTGTACGGGGTCGCACTGAAGCTTTCTTT
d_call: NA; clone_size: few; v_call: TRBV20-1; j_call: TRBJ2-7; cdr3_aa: CSASGHYEQYF; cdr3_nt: TGCAGTGCTAGTGGCCACTACGAGCAGTACTTC
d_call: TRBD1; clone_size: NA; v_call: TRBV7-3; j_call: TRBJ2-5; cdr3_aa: CASSKRQGSGETQYF; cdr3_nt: TGTGCCAGCAGCAAACGACAGGGGTCGGGGGAGACCCAGTACTTC
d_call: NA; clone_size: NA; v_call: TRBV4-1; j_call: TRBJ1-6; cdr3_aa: CASSQETGLLNSPLHF; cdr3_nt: TGCGCCAGCAGCCAAGAAACTGGACTGCTTAATTCACCCCTCCACTTT
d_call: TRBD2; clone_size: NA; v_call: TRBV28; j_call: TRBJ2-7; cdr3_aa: CASSSGSSYEQYF; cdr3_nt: TGTGCCAGCTCTAGCGGGAGCTCCTACGAGCAGTACTTC
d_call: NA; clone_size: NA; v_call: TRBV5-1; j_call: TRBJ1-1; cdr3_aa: CASSFGGTGNTEAFF; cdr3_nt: TGCGCCAGCAGCTTCGGGGGGACGGGGAACACTGAAGCTTTCTTT
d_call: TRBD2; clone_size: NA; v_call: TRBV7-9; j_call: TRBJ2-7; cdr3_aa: CASSLTGTSGYEQYF; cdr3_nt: TGTGCCAGCAGCTTAACCGGGACTAGCGGCTACGAGCAGTACTTC
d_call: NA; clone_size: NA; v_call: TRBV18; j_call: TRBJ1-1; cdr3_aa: CASSPPQGLNTEAFF; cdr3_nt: TGTGCCAGCTCACCACCGCAGGGCCTAAACACTGAAGCTTTCTTT
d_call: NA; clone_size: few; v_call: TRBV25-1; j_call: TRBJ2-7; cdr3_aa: CASSDGRGYSYEQYF; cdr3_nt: TGTGCCAGCAGTGATGGGAGGGGGTATTCCTACGAGCAGTACTTC
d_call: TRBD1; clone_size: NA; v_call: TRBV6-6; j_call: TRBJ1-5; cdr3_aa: CASSQTGNQPQHF; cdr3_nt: TGTGCCAGCAGTCAGACAGGGAATCAGCCCCAGCATTTT
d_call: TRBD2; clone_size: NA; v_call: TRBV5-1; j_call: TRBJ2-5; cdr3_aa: CASSPRLAGGPETQYF; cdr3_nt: TGCGCCAGCAGCCCGAGACTAGCGGGAGGGCCGGAGACCCAGTACTTC
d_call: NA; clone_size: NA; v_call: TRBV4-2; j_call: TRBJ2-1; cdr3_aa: CASSQASYEQFF; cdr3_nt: TGTGCCAGCAGCCAGGCCAGTTATGAGCAGTTCTTC
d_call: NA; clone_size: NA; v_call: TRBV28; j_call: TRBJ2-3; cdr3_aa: CASSPPGGYTQYF; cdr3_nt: TGTGCCAGCAGCCCTCCCGGGGGATATACGCAGTATTTT
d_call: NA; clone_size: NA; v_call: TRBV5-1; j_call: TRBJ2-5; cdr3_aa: CASSLTAQETQYF; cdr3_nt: TGCGCCAGCAGCTTGACAGCCCAAGAGACCCAGTACTTC
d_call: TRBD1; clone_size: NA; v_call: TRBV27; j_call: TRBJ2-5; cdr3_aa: CASSWDRETQYF; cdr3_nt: TGTGCCAGCAGTTGGGACAGGGAGACCCAGTACTTC
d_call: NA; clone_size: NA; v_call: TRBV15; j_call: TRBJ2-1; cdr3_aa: CATSRGSPLATYNEQFF; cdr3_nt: TGTGCCACCAGCAGAGGAAGTCCCCTAGCGACATACAATGAGCAGTTCTTC
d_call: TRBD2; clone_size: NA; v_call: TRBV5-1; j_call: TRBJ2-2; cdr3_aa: CASSLELAKNTGELFF; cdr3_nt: TGCGCCAGCAGCTTGGAACTAGCGAAAAACACCGGGGAGCTGTTTTTT
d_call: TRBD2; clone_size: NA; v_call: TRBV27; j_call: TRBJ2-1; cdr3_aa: CASCYRGTSGSSYNEQFF; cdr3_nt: TGTGCCAGCTGCTACCGTGGGACTAGCGGGTCCTCCTACAATGAGCAGTTCTTC
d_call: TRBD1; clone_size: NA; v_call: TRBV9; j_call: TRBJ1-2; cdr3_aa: CASSVGGGQGFYGYTF; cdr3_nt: TGTGCCAGCAGCGTGGGCGGCGGACAGGGGTTCTATGGCTACACCTTC
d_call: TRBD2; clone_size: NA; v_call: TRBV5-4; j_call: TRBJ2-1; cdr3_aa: CASSFGGSVNEQFF; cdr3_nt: TGTGCCAGCAGCTTTGGCGGGAGTGTCAATGAGCAGTTCTTC
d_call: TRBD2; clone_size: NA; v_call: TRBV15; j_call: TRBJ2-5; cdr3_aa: CATSPAGGREGETQYF; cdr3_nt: TGTGCCACCAGCCCAGCGGGGGGGCGGGAGGGGGAGACCCAGTACTTC
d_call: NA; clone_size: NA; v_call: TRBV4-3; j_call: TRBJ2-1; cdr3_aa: CASSQDSRGNEQFF; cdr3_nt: TGCGCCAGCAGCCAAGATTCGAGGGGGAATGAGCAGTTCTTC
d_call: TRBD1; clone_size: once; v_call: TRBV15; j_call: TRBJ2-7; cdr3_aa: CATSGRGQGAGEQYF; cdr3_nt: TGTGCCACCAGCGGGAGGGGACAGGGGGCTGGCGAGCAGTACTTC
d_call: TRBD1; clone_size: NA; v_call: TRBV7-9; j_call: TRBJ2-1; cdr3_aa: CAIKTGGTYNEQFF; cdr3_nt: TGTGCCATCAAGACAGGGGGCACCTACAATGAGCAGTTCTTC
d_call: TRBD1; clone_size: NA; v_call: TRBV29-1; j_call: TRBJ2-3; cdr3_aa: CSVQGAPTDTQYF; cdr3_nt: TGCAGCGTCCAGGGGGCCCCCACAGATACGCAGTATTTT
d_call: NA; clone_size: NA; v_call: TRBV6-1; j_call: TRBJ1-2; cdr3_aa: CASLSRGANYGYTF; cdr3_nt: TGTGCCAGCTTGTCAAGGGGCGCTAACTATGGCTACACCTTC
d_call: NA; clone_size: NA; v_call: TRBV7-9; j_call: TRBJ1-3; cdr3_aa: CSSSSSDGDSGNTIYF; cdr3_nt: TGTTCCAGCAGCTCCTCTGACGGGGACTCTGGAAACACCATATATTTT
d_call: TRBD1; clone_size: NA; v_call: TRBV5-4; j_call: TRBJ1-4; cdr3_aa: CASSSNTGVGRIEKLFF; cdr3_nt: TGTGCCAGCAGCTCTAACACAGGGGTGGGGCGGATTGAAAAACTGTTTTTT
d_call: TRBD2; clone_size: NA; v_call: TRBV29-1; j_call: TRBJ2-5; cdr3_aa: CSVVTAGGWRETQYF; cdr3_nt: TGCAGCGTTGTGACAGCGGGAGGATGGAGGGAGACCCAGTACTTC
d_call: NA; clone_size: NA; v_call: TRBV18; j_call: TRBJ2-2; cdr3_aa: CASSLRQKDTGELFF; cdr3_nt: TGTGCCAGCTCACTCAGACAGAAGGACACCGGGGAGCTGTTTTTT
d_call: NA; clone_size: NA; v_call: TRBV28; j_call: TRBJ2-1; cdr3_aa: CASSLRLVGVNEQFF; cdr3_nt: TGTGCCAGCAGTTTAAGACTAGTGGGAGTCAATGAGCAGTTCTTC
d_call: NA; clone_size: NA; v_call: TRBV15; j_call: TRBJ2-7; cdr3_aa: CATSVEAGNFYEQYF; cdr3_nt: TGTGCCACCAGCGTCGAAGCAGGGAACTTCTACGAGCAGTACTTC
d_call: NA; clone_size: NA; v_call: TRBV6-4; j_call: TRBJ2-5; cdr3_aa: CASSGRVRLSETQYF; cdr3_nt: TGTGCCAGCAGTGGTCGAGTCAGACTATCCGAGACCCAGTACTTC
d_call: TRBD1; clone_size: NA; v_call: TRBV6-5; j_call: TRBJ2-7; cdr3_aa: CASSSAGTGFYEQYF; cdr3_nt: TGTGCCAGCAGTTCCGCCGGGACAGGGTTCTACGAGCAGTACTTC
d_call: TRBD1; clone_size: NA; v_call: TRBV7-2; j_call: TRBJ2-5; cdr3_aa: CASSINRGDREQYF; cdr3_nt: TGTGCCAGCAGCATTAACAGGGGAGACAGGGAGCAGTACTTC
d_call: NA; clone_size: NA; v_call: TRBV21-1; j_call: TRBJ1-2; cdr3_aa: CASSNPGTGGDGYTF; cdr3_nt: TGTGCCAGCAGCAATCCCGGGACAGGGGGAGATGGCTACACCTTC
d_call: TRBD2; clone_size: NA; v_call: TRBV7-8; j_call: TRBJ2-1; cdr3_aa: CASSFLAGPYNEQFF; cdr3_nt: TGTGCCAGCAGCTTTCTAGCGGGTCCCTACAATGAGCAGTTCTTC